This entry lists 24 T cell receptor beta chains sequenced from one sample in a study of blood T cell repertoires in COVID-19. Here immunoSEQ multiplex PCR was the method, and the copy in TCRdb shows in-frame clones only, minus some. This sample has about 150,000 clones; around 89% occur once, and the top ten carry around 3.3%. Specimen: peripheral blood. These receptors originate from a woman aged 60-70 years with active COVID-19.

This chain links TRBV5-5 with TRBJ2-1; 7 nucleotides align to TRBD2. Trimming at V came to 4 bases and at J to 4 bases, leaving 5 bases not matched to a gene. The CDR3 sequence is 14 residues long. In germline, CDR1 is SGHKS, CDR2 YYEKEE (reference sequence). CDR3 region: CASSPGLEYNEQFF. In nucleotides, the CDR3 is TGTGCCAGCAGCCCCGGACTAGAGTACAATGAGCAGTTCTTC.

This clone has a single count. The J gene is TRBJ2-5, the V gene TRBV7-2, with 7 bases fitting TRBD1. With 3 bases clipped from V and 3 bases from J, the junction kept 1 base outside the gene matches. This CDR3 region has 13 residues. CDR1 and CDR2 from the germline V gene are SGHTA and FQGNSA. CDR3: CASSLDRKETQYF. In DNA form, the CDR3 reads TGTGCCAGCAGCTTGGACAGGAAAGAGACCCAGTACTTC.

The CDR3, as DNA: TGTGCCAGCAGCACCGGTGGGACCCAGTACTTC. It yields the protein CASSTGGTQYF. The J gene is TRBJ2-5, the V gene TRBV7-9; D is uncertain. V lost 5 bases and J 7 bases, leaving 8 bases between the germline ends. The CDR3 is 11 amino acids. Looked up from germline, CDR1 is SEHNR and CDR2 is FQNEAQ (reference sequence).

The chain has TRBV28 and TRBJ2-7; D gene ambiguous. V was pared by 5 bases and J by 9 bases, with 23 bases between. The CDR3 is 15 amino acids. Germline CDR1 and CDR2: MDHEN and SYDVKM. The CDR3 loop reads CASSPEQWPYFGQYF. The CDR3 nucleotides are TGTGCCAGCAGTCCTGAACAGTGGCCCTACTTTGGGCAGTACTTC.

The V call is TRBV25-1, the J call TRBJ2-2, with 8 bases fitting TRBD1. The V gene's germline CDR1 is MGHDK and CDR2 SYGVNS. With 2 bases clipped from V and 1 base from J, the junction kept 9 bases outside the gene matches. There are 18 residues in the CDR3. DNA of the CDR3: TGTGCCAGCAGTGAAGTCCCTGGACAGGGATGGAACACCGGGGAGCTGTTTTTT. Its protein is CASSEVPGQGWNTGELFF.

This clone was seen once. V gene TRBV6-2 or TRBV6-3 combines with J gene TRBJ2-7, with TRBD2 matching 8 bases. This CDR3 contains 17 residues. The V gene's germline CDR1 is MNHEY and CDR2 SVGEGT. With 2 bases clipped from V and 0 bases from J, the junction kept 9 bases outside the gene matches. The CDR3 DNA is TGTGCCAGCAGTTACCTCCTGGAGACTAGCGCCTCCTACGAGCAGTACTTC. Its protein product is CASSYLLETSASYEQYF.

This rearrangement joins TRBV6-2 or TRBV6-3 to TRBJ1-6; no clear D. The CDR3 loop spans 15 amino acids. V was cut by 1 base and J by 4 bases, with 8 bases left in between. CDR1 and CDR2 from the germline V gene are MNHEY and SVGEGT. The CDR3 reads CASSYFGDYNSPLHF. CDR3 sequence (DNA): TGTGCCAGCAGTTACTTCGGGGATTATAATTCACCCCTCCACTTT.

This sequence joins TRBV7-6 and TRBJ1-2, with 9 bases lining up with TRBD1. In germline, CDR1 is SGHVS, CDR2 FNYEAQ. J lost 4 bases, V lost 2 bases, and 5 bases had no gene match. This CDR3 region has 15 residues. CDR3 DNA: TGTGCCAGCAGCTTACAGACAGGGGGACCCTATGGCTACACCTTC. Its protein product is CASSLQTGGPYGYTF.

J is TRBJ1-6 and V is TRBV4-3, with TRBD1 identical over 8 bases. The CDR3 spans 15 residues. Per the germline V gene, CDR1 is LGHNA and CDR2 is YSLEER. Trimming cost V 5 bases and J 6 bases; bases outside gene matches: 6. The CDR3 loop is CASSARTGTNSPLHF. In nucleotides, the CDR3 is TGCGCCAGCAGCGCCCGGACAGGGACTAATTCACCCCTCCACTTT.

V and J are TRBV18 and TRBJ1-1, with D perhaps TRBD1 (5 bases). The CDR3 spans 13 residues. Germline V gene data show CDR1 as KGHSH and CDR2 as LQKENI. V was shortened by 6 bases and J by 7 bases, with 15 bases between the two germline ends. The CDR3 loop reads CASSERQSHEAFF. CDR3 DNA: TGTGCCAGCTCGGAAAGACAGTCCCATGAAGCTTTCTTT.

As DNA, the CDR3 is TGTGCCAGCAGCTTCCGGGACAGAGACACAGATACGCAGTATTTT. It encodes CASSFRDRDTDTQYF. The V gene is TRBV11-2, the J gene TRBJ2-3; TRBD1 matches at 7 bases. The trim removed 3 bases at V and 2 bases at J, leaving 5 bases unmatched. The CDR3 is made up of 15 amino acids. CDR1 and CDR2 from the germline V gene are SGHAT and FQNNGV.

The genes are TRBV3-1 (or the pseudogene TRBV3-2) and TRBJ2-7; 9 bases map to TRBD2. The V gene end was trimmed by 4 bases and the J gene end by 0 bases; junction bases not matched to a gene: 4. Germline V gene lookup returns CDR1 LGHDT and CDR2 YNNKEL (reference sequence). The CDR3 consists of 15 residues. CDR3 in DNA: TGTGCCAGCAGCCTGGGGACTAGCTACTCCTACGAGCAGTACTTC. Translated: CASSLGTSYSYEQYF.

The V gene is TRBV6-2 or TRBV6-3, the J gene TRBJ2-7; 10 bases match TRBD1. The CDR3 is made up of 15 amino acids. Trimming removed 4 bases from V and 5 bases from J; junction bases left unmatched: 8. The germline gives CDR1 MNHEY, CDR2 SVGEGT. CDR3 region: CASSSFRDRGHEQYF. As DNA, the CDR3 is TGTGCCAGCAGTTCCTTCCGGGACAGGGGACACGAGCAGTACTTC.

The CDR3 here is CASNIGGGLEQYF. In DNA, the CDR3 is TGTGCCAGCAACATTGGGGGGGGCCTCGAGCAGTACTTC. V is TRBV5-4 and J is TRBJ2-7, with a weak D call TRBD2 (7 bases). CDR1 is SGHNT, CDR2 YYREEE, per germline (reference sequence). The CDR3 has 13 amino acids. V lost 6 bases, J lost 6 bases, and 16 bases lay in between.

This chain links TRBV6-5 with TRBJ2-7, with 8 bases that match TRBD2. Per germline, CDR1 MNHEY and CDR2 SVGAGI. The CDR3 has 15 amino acids. V shed 6 bases and J 6 bases; nucleotides not matched to a gene: 13. The chain's CDR3 is CASSPAGVGVGEQYF. The CDR3 DNA reads as TGTGCCAGCAGCCCAGCGGGAGTGGGAGTAGGCGAGCAGTACTTC.

The chain joins TRBV12-5 to TRBJ2-3; weak D call: TRBD2 (6 bases). The CDR3 length is 13 residues. Trimming left V 1 base short and J 4 bases short, with 6 bases between. CDR1 is LGHNT and CDR2 is FRNRAP in the germline V gene. The CDR3 region is CASGLAGADTQYF. The CDR3, as DNA: TGTGCTAGTGGTTTGGCGGGGGCAGATACGCAGTATTTT. The variable domain in full, with the rest retrieved from reference TRBV12-5 and TRBJ2-3, is DARVTQTPRHKVTEMGQEVTMRCQPILGHNTVFWYRQTMMQGLELLAYFRNRAPLDDSGMPKDRFSAEMPDATLATLKIQPSEPRDSAVYFCASGLAGADTQYFGPGTRLTVL.

The V gene is TRBV19, the J gene TRBJ1-1, with D perhaps matching TRBD1 (5 bases). CDR3 length equals 13 residues. The ends were cut back, 8 bases at V and 4 bases at J, with 14 bases in the middle. Germline CDR1 and CDR2: LNHDA and SQIVND (reference sequence). The CDR3 region is CASADSLGTEAFF. CDR3 in DNA: TGTGCCAGTGCCGACAGCTTAGGCACTGAAGCTTTCTTT.

The genes are TRBV5-1 and TRBJ2-3; no clear D gene. V was shortened by 0 bases and J by 2 bases, with 10 bases between the two germline ends. Germline V lookup: CDR1 SGHRS, CDR2 YFSETQ. The CDR3 runs 15 residues. The CDR3 protein is CASSLVVQTTDTQYF. In DNA, the CDR3 is TGCGCCAGCAGCTTGGTCGTACAGACCACAGATACGCAGTATTTT.

V usage is TRBV21-1 and J usage is TRBJ2-2; the D call TRBD2 from the table was never checked on the DNA. TRBV21-1 is classified as a pseudogene. The CDR3 covers 16 residues. CDR3 sequence (DNA): TGTGCCAGCAGCATGCCCCCGGGACTAGCTGCCGGGGAGCTGTTTTTT. Protein sequence: CASSMPPGLAAGELFF.

This chain uses TRBV18 with TRBJ1-5; 9 bases line up with TRBD1. In germline, CDR1 is KGHSH, CDR2 LQKENI. Germline trimming cut 3 bases from V and 0 bases from J; bases unmatched to any gene: 9. This CDR3 has 18 amino acids. The CDR3 sequence: CASSPPGQGKYSNQPQHF. CDR3 in DNA: TGTGCCAGCTCACCTCCGGGACAGGGCAAATATAGCAATCAGCCCCAGCATTTT.

The V and J genes are TRBV14 and TRBJ2-5, with 13 bases aligning to TRBD2. In germline, CDR1 is SGHDN, CDR2 FVKESK. Trimming at V came to 4 bases and at J to 5 bases, leaving 4 bases not matched to a gene. The CDR3 spans 15 residues. The CDR3 loop is CASSLLAGGPETQYF. In DNA, the CDR3 is TGTGCCAGCAGCCTACTAGCGGGAGGGCCGGAGACCCAGTACTTC.

V gene TRBV27 combines with J gene TRBJ1-1; D ambiguous. The CDR3 is made up of 16 amino acids. Trimming took 4 bases from V and 1 from J, leaving 16 bases between them. Germline V gene data show CDR1 as MNHEY and CDR2 as SMNVEV (reference sequence). As DNA, the CDR3 is TGTGCCAGCAGTTCGGCAGGACTTGATTCGAACACTGAAGCTTTCTTT. Amino acids: CASSSAGLDSNTEAFF.

This clone occurred a few times. The chain carries TRBV4-1 and TRBJ2-1; no clear D. The CDR3 extends over 13 amino acids. Trimming shortened V by 4 bases and J by 7 bases, and 11 bases separated the two germline ends. The germline V gene has CDR1 MGHRA and CDR2 YSYEKL. The CDR3 is CASSLGSRNEQFF. CDR3 coding DNA: TGCGCCAGCAGCCTCGGGTCACGGAATGAGCAGTTCTTC.

This clone showed up just a few times. This sequence joins TRBV19 and TRBJ1-4; 7 nucleotides agree with TRBD1. CDR1 is LNHDA and CDR2 is SQIVND in the germline V gene (reference sequence). This CDR3 is 15 amino acids long. V lost 5 bases and J lost 0; bases outside the gene matches: 3. The CDR3 region is CASSGTAATNEKLFF. CDR3 nucleotides: TGTGCCAGTAGTGGGACAGCGGCAACTAATGAAAAACTGTTTTTT. The full variable domain, in which reference TRBV19 and TRBJ1-4 provide the parts outside the CDR3, is DGGITQSPKYLFRKEGQNVTLSCEQNLNHDAMYWYRQDPGQGLRLIYYSQIVNDFQKGDIAEGYSVSREKKESFPLTVTSAQKNPTAFYLCASSGTAATNEKLFFGSGTQLSVL.